This TCR beta chain was retrieved from a study of blood T cell repertoires in COVID-19. Study at large: The United States, Italy and Spain were the sources of the acute and convalescent COVID-19 samples.

Trimming removed 5 bases from V and 5 bases from J; junction bases left unmatched: 3. This CDR3 spans 14 amino acids. CDR1 is SNHLY, CDR2 FYNNEI, per germline. In the original workflow: The authors estimated nucleated cell counts from reference gene primer amplification. Generated by immunoSEQ multiplex PCR, the TCRdb table keeps only in-frame clones and is missing some. The V and J calls and clone size are taken from that table; D and trimming were inferred from the DNA. The sample includes fewer than 300,000 clones, 70% to 90% of them seen just once. The specimen was peripheral blood. V usage is TRBV2 and J usage is TRBJ1-6; 7 nucleotides align to TRBD1. The receptor's source is a woman aged 50 to 65 with acute or convalescent COVID-19. Here the CDR3 reads CASSRTGDNSPLHF. The CDR3 DNA follows: TGTGCCAGCAGTAGAACAGGGGATAATTCACCCCTCCACTTT.